This T cell receptor beta chain was sequenced for a study of T-cell reconstitution after alpha-beta-depleted transplantation in children. Whole-study findings and limits: As was reported, about two months after transplant, alpha-beta T cells came from several hundred expanded graft clones.

During its preparation, the TCRbeta library received unique molecular identifiers. Via MiXCR, TCRdb re-called the PCR reads, giving one row per CDR3 protein. Counted here are 450,000 to 600,000 distinct CDR3 sequences, 13% occurring once; the ten biggest clones make up 2% to 2.5%. Trimming left V 0 bases short and J 6 bases short, with 15 bases between. This CDR3 has 15 residues. CDR1 and CDR2 (germline): SGHKS, YYEKEE (reference sequence). As concerns this clonotype: The antigen is not known.

This receptor was obtained from a male patient between 10 and 17 years old who had a stem cell transplant for acute myeloid leukemia, so the T cells may come from the graft donor. The sequencing used PBMCs, mostly from graft donor cells, collected 360 days after TCRalphabeta/CD19-depleted stem cell transplant. The rearrangement joins TRBV5-5 to TRBJ1-1, with a tentative D call TRBD1 (6 bases). The CDR3 sequence is CASSLAVAPGAEAFF. For the CDR3, the DNA is TGTGCCAGCAGCTTGGCCGTCGCCCCAGGGGCTGAAGCTTTCTTT. Full variable domain (rest looked up from reference TRBV5-5 and TRBJ1-1): DAGVTQSPTHLIKTRGQQVTLRCSPISGHKSVSWYQQVLGQGPQFIFQYYEKEERGRGNFPDRFSARQFPNYSSELNVNALLLGDSALYLCASSLAVAPGAEAFFGQGTRLTVV.